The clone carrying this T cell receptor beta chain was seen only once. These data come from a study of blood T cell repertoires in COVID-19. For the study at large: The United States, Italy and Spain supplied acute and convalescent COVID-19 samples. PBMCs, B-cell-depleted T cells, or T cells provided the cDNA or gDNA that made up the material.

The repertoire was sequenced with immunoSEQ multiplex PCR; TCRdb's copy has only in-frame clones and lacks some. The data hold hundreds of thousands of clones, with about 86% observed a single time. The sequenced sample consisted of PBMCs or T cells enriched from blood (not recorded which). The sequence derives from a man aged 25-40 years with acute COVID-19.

As DNA, the CDR3 is TGTGCCACCAGTGGGGTGACTGAGTTGAGTGTCAATGAGCAGTTCTTC. Protein product: CATSGVTELSVNEQFF. The chain combines TRBV24-1 with TRBJ2-1; no definite D call. The CDR3 length is 16 residues. Germline V lookup: CDR1 KGHDR, CDR2 SFDVKD. The V end lost 5 bases, the J end lost 6 bases, and 19 bases lay between the germline ends.